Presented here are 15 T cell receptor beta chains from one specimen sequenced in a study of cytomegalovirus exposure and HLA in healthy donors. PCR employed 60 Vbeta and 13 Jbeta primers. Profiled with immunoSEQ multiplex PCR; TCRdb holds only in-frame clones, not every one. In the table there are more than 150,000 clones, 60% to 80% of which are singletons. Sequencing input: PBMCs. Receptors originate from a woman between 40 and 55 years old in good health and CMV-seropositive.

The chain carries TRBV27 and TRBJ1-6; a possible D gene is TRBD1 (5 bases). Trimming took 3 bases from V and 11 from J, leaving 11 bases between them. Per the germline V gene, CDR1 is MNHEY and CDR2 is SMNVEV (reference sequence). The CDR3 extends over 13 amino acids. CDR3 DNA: TGTGCCAGCAGTTTGCAGGGTTCTACACCCCTCCACTTT. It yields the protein CASSLQGSTPLHF.

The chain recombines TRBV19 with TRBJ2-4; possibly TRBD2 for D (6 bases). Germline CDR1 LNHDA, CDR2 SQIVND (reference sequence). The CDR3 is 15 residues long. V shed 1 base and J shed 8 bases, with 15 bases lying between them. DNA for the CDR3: TGTGCCAGTAGTATAGGAGCGGGTGGAAGGTACATTCAGTACTTC. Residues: CASSIGAGGRYIQYF.

The CDR3 nucleotides read TGTGCCAGCAGTCGGACAGGGGTAACCGGGGAGCTGTTTTTT. This sequence encodes CASSRTGVTGELFF. The rearrangement joins TRBV28 to TRBJ2-2; 9 bases agree with TRBD1. This CDR3 has 14 residues. CDR1 and CDR2 (germline): MDHEN, SYDVKM. V shed 5 bases and J 5 bases; nucleotides not matched to a gene: 3.

This CDR3 reads CASSRGGPNQPQHF. CDR3 DNA sequence: TGTGCCAGCAGCAGGGGCGGGCCTAATCAGCCCCAGCATTTT. The chain carries TRBV28 and TRBJ1-5, with a weak D call TRBD1 (6 bases). The CDR3 is 14 amino acids. CDR1 is MDHEN and CDR2 is SYDVKM in the germline V gene. Trimming stripped 6 bases from V and 4 bases from J, with 13 bases between.

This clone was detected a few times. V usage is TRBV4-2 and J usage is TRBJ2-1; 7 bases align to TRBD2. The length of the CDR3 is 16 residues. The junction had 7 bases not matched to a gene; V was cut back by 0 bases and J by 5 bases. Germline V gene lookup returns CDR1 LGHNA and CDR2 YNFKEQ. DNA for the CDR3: TGTGCCAGCAGCCAAGAAATCGGGAGGAAGCACAATGAGCAGTTCTTC. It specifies CASSQEIGRKHNEQFF.

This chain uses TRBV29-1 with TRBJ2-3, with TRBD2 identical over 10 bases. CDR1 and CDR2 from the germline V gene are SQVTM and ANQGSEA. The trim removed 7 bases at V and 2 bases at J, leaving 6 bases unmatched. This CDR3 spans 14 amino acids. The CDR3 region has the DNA TGCAGCGCTAGAGCGGGAGGGTACACAGATACGCAGTATTTT. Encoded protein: CSARAGGYTDTQYF.

Written as DNA, the CDR3 is TGTGCCAGCAGCTCTGTTTCAGGCAGACCCTACGAGCAGTACTTC. It translates to CASSSVSGRPYEQYF. This sequence joins TRBV28 and TRBJ2-7; D is uncertain. Deletions cut 6 bases from V and 2 bases from J, with 17 bases between. The CDR3 spans 15 residues. Germline CDR1 MDHEN, CDR2 SYDVKM.

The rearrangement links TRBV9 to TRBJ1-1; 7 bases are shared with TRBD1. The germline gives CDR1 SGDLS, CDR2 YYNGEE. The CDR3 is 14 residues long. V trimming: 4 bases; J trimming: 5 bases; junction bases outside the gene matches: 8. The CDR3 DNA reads TGTGCCAGCAGCTTTACAGGGGATGGGACTGAAGCTTTCTTT. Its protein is CASSFTGDGTEAFF.

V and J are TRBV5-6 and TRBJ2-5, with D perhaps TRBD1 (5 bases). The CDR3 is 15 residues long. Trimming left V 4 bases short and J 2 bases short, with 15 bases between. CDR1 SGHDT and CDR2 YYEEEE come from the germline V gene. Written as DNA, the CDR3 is TGTGCCAGCAGCCCCCCCCGACAGATTCAAGAGACCCAGTACTTC. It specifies CASSPPRQIQETQYF.

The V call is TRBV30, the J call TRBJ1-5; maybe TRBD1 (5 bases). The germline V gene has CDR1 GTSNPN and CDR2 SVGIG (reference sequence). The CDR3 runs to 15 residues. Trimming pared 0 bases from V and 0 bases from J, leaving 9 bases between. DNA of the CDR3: TGTGCCTGGAGTGTACTGGGGGGTAGCAATCAGCCCCAGCATTTT. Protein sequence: CAWSVLGGSNQPQHF.

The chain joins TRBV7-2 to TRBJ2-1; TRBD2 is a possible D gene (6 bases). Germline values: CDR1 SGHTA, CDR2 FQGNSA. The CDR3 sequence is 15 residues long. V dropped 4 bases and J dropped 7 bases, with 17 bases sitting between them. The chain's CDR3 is CASSSTEGLWNEQFF. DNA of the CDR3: TGTGCCAGCAGCTCGACGGAGGGCCTTTGGAATGAGCAGTTCTTC.

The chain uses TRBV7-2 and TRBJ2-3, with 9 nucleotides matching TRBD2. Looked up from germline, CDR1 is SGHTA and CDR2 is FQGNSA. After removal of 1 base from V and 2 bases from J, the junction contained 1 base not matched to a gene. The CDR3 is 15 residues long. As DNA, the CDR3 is TGTGCCAGCAGCTTAGGGACTAGCGACACAGATACGCAGTATTTT. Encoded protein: CASSLGTSDTDTQYF.

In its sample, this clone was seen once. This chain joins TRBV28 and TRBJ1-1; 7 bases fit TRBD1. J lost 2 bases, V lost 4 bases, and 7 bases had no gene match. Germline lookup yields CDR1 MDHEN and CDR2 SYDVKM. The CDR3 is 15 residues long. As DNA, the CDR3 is TGTGCCAGCAGTTCAAATGACAGGGTCAACACTGAAGCTTTCTTT. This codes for CASSSNDRVNTEAFF.

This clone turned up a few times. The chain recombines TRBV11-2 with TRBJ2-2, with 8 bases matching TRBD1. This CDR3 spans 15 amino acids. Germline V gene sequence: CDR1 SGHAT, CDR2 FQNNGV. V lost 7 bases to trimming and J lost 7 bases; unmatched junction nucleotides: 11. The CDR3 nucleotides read TGTGCCAGCATCGACAGGGGAGGAGGGAACGGGGAGCTGTTTTTT. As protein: CASIDRGGGNGELFF.

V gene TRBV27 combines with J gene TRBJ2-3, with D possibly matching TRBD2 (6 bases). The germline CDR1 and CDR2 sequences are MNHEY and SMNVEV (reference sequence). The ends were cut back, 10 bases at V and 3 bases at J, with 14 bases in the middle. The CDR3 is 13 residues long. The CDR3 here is CAIRGSPTDTQYF. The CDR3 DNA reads TGTGCCATCCGGGGGTCTCCAACAGATACGCAGTATTTT.